This TCR beta chain stems from a study of T-cell memory formation after mild COVID-19. Overall study: The two donors had largely donor-specific TCR clusters.

Findings and caveats of the study: Shrinking CD4+ clones were chiefly CM and EM; CD8+ ones were chiefly EMRA.

Worth noting for this clonotype: The antigen remains undetermined.

In germline, CDR1 is MNHEY, CDR2 SVGAGI. This CDR3 region has 14 residues. After removal of 6 bases from V and 0 bases from J, the junction contained 5 bases not matched to a gene. 5'RACE, which relied on constant-segment primers, yielded TCR alpha and TCR beta cDNA libraries carrying sample barcodes and UMIs. In TCRdb, the 5' RACE reads were re-called with MiXCR into one record per CDR3 protein. The sample has a few hundred thousand distinct CDR3 sequences; 25% to 30% are singletons. This clonotype was sampled from an adult woman who had mild COVID-19 (a few samples of this study predate the infection). Cell type and time point are not known. Material: PBMCs or a T cell subset sorted from them (not recorded which). The rearrangement links TRBV6-5 to TRBJ2-7; 7 positions agree with TRBD1. CDR3 nucleotides: TGTGCCAGCAGGGCCCACAGGGGCTCCTACGAGCAGTACTTC. Encoded protein: CASRAHRGSYEQYF.